The 25 T cell receptor beta chains reported below all come from one sample, sequenced in a study of T cell responses to AZD1222 COVID-19 vaccine. The data were produced by immunoSEQ multiplex PCR, yet TCRdb's version contains in-frame clones alone and is incomplete. In the table there are fewer than 130,000 clones, more than 90% of which are singletons. The sample here was peripheral blood, taken on day 0 of AZD1222 vaccination. The receptors derive from an adult in good health.

The genes are TRBV6-6 and TRBJ1-5; 11 nucleotides agree with TRBD1. This CDR3 has 16 residues. V dropped 2 bases and J dropped 7; count of bases not matched to a gene: 7. The germline V gene has CDR1 MNHNY and CDR2 SVGAGI (reference sequence). The CDR3 region has the DNA TGTGCCAGCAGTTACGCGGACAGGGGGCGTTCACAGCCCCAGCATTTT. Translation gives CASSYADRGRSQPQHF.

This clone was counted between two and nine times. This chain links TRBV6-2 or TRBV6-3 with TRBJ2-3; D perhaps matches TRBD2 (6 bases). Trimming took off 4 bases at V and 4 bases at J, with 18 bases between the two ends. This CDR3 is 16 amino acids long. In germline, CDR1 is MNHEY, CDR2 SVGEGT. The CDR3 region is CASSSPPLWGADTQYF. CDR3 sequence (DNA): TGTGCCAGCAGTTCCCCCCCTCTCTGGGGGGCAGATACGCAGTATTTT.

This clone appeared a single time. CDR3 sequence (DNA): TGTGCCAGCAGCGTCCAGACTAGCGGGTACAATGAGCAGTTCTTC. It translates to CASSVQTSGYNEQFF. The rearrangement uses TRBV5-4 and TRBJ2-1; the match to TRBD2 covers 10 bases. Per the germline V gene, CDR1 is SGHNT and CDR2 is YYREEE (reference sequence). The J segment lost 4 bases and the V segment lost 4 bases, leaving 5 bases of the junction unmatched. The CDR3 has 15 residues.

This sequence joins TRBV4-3 and TRBJ2-7; maybe TRBD1 (5 bases). In germline, CDR1 is LGHNA, CDR2 YSLEER. The CDR3 is 15 amino acids. Trimming pared 0 bases from V and 2 bases from J, leaving 11 bases between. DNA for the CDR3: TGCGCCAGCAGCCAAGATCAACAGGTTGCCTACGAGCAGTACTTC. Amino acids: CASSQDQQVAYEQYF.

CDR3 sequence reads: CASSKSYHEQYF. The CDR3 nucleotides read TGTGCCAGCAGCAAAAGTTACCACGAGCAGTACTTC. The chain employs TRBV7-9 and TRBJ2-7; no definite D call. CDR1 is SEHNR, CDR2 FQNEAQ, per germline (reference sequence). V lost 5 bases, J lost 5 bases, and 10 bases lay in between. The CDR3 length is 12 residues.

CDR3 sequence: CASSKQGVPRDEQYF. The CDR3 DNA sequence: TGTGCCAGCAGCAAACAGGGGGTCCCACGGGACGAGCAGTACTTC. This rearrangement joins TRBV7-3 to TRBJ2-7, with 8 nucleotides matching TRBD1. There are 15 residues in the CDR3. Germline V CDR1 and CDR2: SGHTA, FQGTGA. V dropped 5 bases and J dropped 5; count of bases not matched to a gene: 11.

The gene calls are TRBV4-2 and TRBJ1-2; TRBD1 aligns across 9 bases. The junction had 13 bases not matched to a gene; V was cut back by 1 base and J by 7 bases. The CDR3 runs to 17 residues. Germline V gives CDR1 LGHNA, CDR2 YNFKEQ. DNA for the CDR3: TGTGCCAGCAGCCAAGTGGGGGGTACAGGGGGCGCGGCTGGCTACACCTTC. Translated, it gives CASSQVGGTGGAAGYTF.

The chain combines TRBV9 with TRBJ1-2; D is undetermined. Trimming removed 7 bases from V and 6 bases from J, with 16 bases in between. The length of the CDR3 is 13 residues. CDR1 is SGDLS, CDR2 YYNGEE, per germline. The CDR3 region has the DNA TGTGCCAGCTCCGAGAACTCCCTGGATGGCTACACCTTC. Its translation: CASSENSLDGYTF.

The gene calls are TRBV7-8 and TRBJ1-2; 9 nucleotides agree with TRBD1. After removal of 5 bases from V and 7 bases from J, the junction contained 5 bases not matched to a gene. Germline V lookup: CDR1 SGHVS, CDR2 FQNEAQ. CDR3 length equals 13 residues. This CDR3 reads CASSPGQGAGYTF. CDR3 in DNA: TGTGCCAGCAGCCCGGGACAGGGTGCTGGCTACACCTTC.

This chain connects TRBV19 to TRBJ2-7; D might be TRBD2 (5 bases). Germline V gives CDR1 LNHDA, CDR2 SQIVND (reference sequence). Trimming stripped 10 bases from V and 5 bases from J, with 21 bases between. The CDR3 loop spans 14 amino acids. CDR3 amino acids: CATKPEGSYHEQYF. The CDR3 DNA is TGTGCCACTAAGCCGGAAGGGAGCTATCACGAGCAGTACTTC.

The chain carries TRBV29-1 and TRBJ1-1, with TRBD1 identical over 7 bases. CDR3 length: 14 amino acids. CDR1 is SQVTM and CDR2 is ANQGSEA in the germline V gene. Trimming took 4 bases from V and 0 from J; bases not matched to a gene: 5. CDR3 sequence: CSVGQGILNTEAFF. The CDR3 region has the DNA TGCAGCGTTGGACAGGGAATTTTGAACACTGAAGCTTTCTTT.

The DNA for the CDR3 is TGCAGCCCCGAGGGGGGGAGATTCGAGCAGTACTTC. Translation: CSPEGGRFEQYF. V is TRBV29-1 and J is TRBJ2-7; D may be TRBD2 (7 bases). CDR3 size: 12 residues. Germline CDR1 is SQVTM and CDR2 is ANQGSEA. V lost 8 bases and J lost 6, with 17 bases in between.

The rearrangement links TRBV3-1 (or the pseudogene TRBV3-2) to TRBJ1-1, with 9 bases lining up with TRBD1. The CDR3 covers 14 residues. Germline CDR1 reads LGHDT; CDR2 reads YNNKEL (reference sequence). V was pared by 4 bases and J by 8 bases, with 8 bases of the junction left unmatched. The DNA for the CDR3 is TGTGCCAGCAGCCTTCGGGACAGGGCAAGCGAAGCTTTCTTT. Its protein product is CASSLRDRASEAFF.

This chain links TRBV14 with TRBJ1-1; tentative D call: TRBD1 (6 bases). Germline V gives CDR1 SGHDN, CDR2 FVKESK. The CDR3 runs 16 residues. V was clipped by 4 bases and J by 5 bases, with 20 bases between them. The CDR3 sequence: CASSRPGVRGMTEAFF. The DNA of the CDR3 is TGTGCCAGCAGCCGACCAGGGGTCAGGGGAATGACTGAAGCTTTCTTT.

The rearrangement joins TRBV5-6 to TRBJ2-3; no clear D gene. V was trimmed by 5 bases and J by 2 bases, leaving 21 bases between them. CDR1 and CDR2 from the germline V gene are SGHDT and YYEEEE. The CDR3 has 17 residues. As DNA, the CDR3 is TGTGCCAGCAGAAGGCGGCTGGGGATACTTGTCACAGATACGCAGTATTTT. Translation: CASRRRLGILVTDTQYF.

The rearrangement joins TRBV11-3 to TRBJ2-7; tentative D call: TRBD1 (6 bases). The germline V gene has CDR1 SGHNT and CDR2 YENEEA. The CDR3 consists of 15 residues. The V end lost 5 bases, the J end lost 5 bases, and 19 bases lay between the germline ends. As DNA, the CDR3 is TGTGCCAGCAGCCTAGGGACAAACCGGGTCAACGAGCAGTACTTC. Protein: CASSLGTNRVNEQYF.

The chain is built from TRBV2 and TRBJ1-4; unclear D gene. The CDR3 is 14 amino acids. V was pared by 2 bases and J by 7 bases, with 11 bases between. The germline V gene has CDR1 SNHLY and CDR2 FYNNEI. The CDR3 sequence is CASSERLIGEKLFF. CDR3 nucleotide sequence: TGTGCCAGCAGTGAACGCCTGATCGGTGAAAAACTGTTTTTT.

This chain joins TRBV24-1 and TRBJ2-2; 8 bases fit TRBD2. Losses at the gene ends were 4 bases for V and 1 base for J; bases not matched to a gene: 1. Germline V gene data show CDR1 as KGHDR and CDR2 as SFDVKD. The CDR3 consists of 15 residues. CDR3: CATSEAGGNTGELFF. CDR3 in DNA: TGTGCCACCAGTGAGGCGGGGGGGAACACCGGGGAGCTGTTTTTT.

The chain combines TRBV2 with TRBJ1-5; a weak D match, TRBD1 (6 bases). Germline values: CDR1 SNHLY, CDR2 FYNNEI. CDR3 size: 13 residues. Trimming took 8 bases from V and 2 from J, leaving 10 bases between them. The CDR3 loop reads CASAGQGNQPQHF. CDR3 sequence (DNA): TGTGCCAGCGCGGGACAAGGCAATCAGCCCCAGCATTTT.

In its sample, this clone was seen once. This sequence joins TRBV28 and TRBJ1-1; D remains unclear. V lost 2 bases and J 0 bases, leaving 7 bases between the germline ends. The CDR3 sequence is 14 residues long. CDR1 MDHEN and CDR2 SYDVKM come from the germline V gene. CDR3 loop: CASSLVEVNTEAFF. The CDR3 DNA is TGTGCCAGCAGTTTAGTTGAGGTGAACACTGAAGCTTTCTTT. Based on the CDR3 plus reference TRBV28 and TRBJ1-1, the full variable domain is DVKVTQSSRYLVKRTGEKVFLECVQDMDHENMFWYRQDPGLGLRLIYFSYDVKMKEKGDIPEGYSVSREKKERFSLILESASTNQTSMYLCASSLVEVNTEAFFGQGTRLTVV.

This clone was detected a few times. This chain joins TRBV27 and TRBJ2-1, with D maybe TRBD2 (6 bases). Germline V gene data show CDR1 as MNHEY and CDR2 as SMNVEV (reference sequence). This CDR3 is built from 17 residues. The V gene lost 3 bases and the J gene lost 4 bases, with 19 bases spanning the gap. The CDR3 is CASSFSRSLARYNEQFF. DNA for the CDR3: TGTGCCAGCAGTTTTTCCCGCTCTCTAGCGAGGTACAATGAGCAGTTCTTC.

The chain links TRBV11-3 to TRBJ1-4; D ambiguous. Germline V lookup: CDR1 SGHNT, CDR2 YENEEA. V lost 5 bases and J lost 10, with 20 bases in between. This CDR3 comprises 15 residues. CDR3 amino acids: CASSPRRSSPLKLFF. CDR3 DNA: TGTGCCAGCAGCCCGAGGCGATCTTCACCTTTAAAACTGTTTTTT. Complete variable domain (other parts from reference TRBV11-3 and TRBJ1-4): EAGVVQSPRYKIIEKKQPVAFWCNPISGHNTLYWYLQNLGQGPELLIRYENEEAVDDSQLPKDRFSAERLKGVDSTLKIQPAELGDSAVYLCASSPRRSSPLKLFFGSGTQLSVL.

CDR3 nucleotide sequence: TGTGCCAGCAGCCAAGTACTGGGGGGGTCCGATACGCAGTATTTT. It is translated as CASSQVLGGSDTQYF. V gene TRBV4-2 combines with J gene TRBJ2-3, with TRBD2 matching over 7 bases. Germline assignment: CDR1 LGHNA and CDR2 YNFKEQ. The CDR3 runs to 15 residues. V gave up 1 base and J gave up 6 bases; unmatched junction bases: 7.

In DNA, the CDR3 is TGTGCCAGCAGCTTAAGGAGGACAGGATCCTACGAGCAGTACTTC. Residues: CASSLRRTGSYEQYF. The chain uses TRBV7-2 and TRBJ2-7; 7 positions match TRBD1. Germline lookup yields CDR1 SGHTA and CDR2 FQGNSA. J lost 1 base, V lost 2 bases, and 5 bases had no gene match. The CDR3 sequence is 15 residues long. The full variable domain, with the rest looked up from reference TRBV7-2 and TRBJ2-7, is GAGVSQSPSNKVTEKGKDVELRCDPISGHTALYWYRQSLGQGLEFLIYFQGNSAPDKSGLPSDRFSAERTGGSVSTLTIQRTQQEDSAVYLCASSLRRTGSYEQYFGPGTRLTVT.

This clone is a singleton in its sample. The chain combines TRBV6-2 or TRBV6-3 with TRBJ2-2; D is undetermined. V lost 2 bases to trimming and J lost 2 bases, with 9 bases between them. The CDR3 contains 15 residues. Germline assignment: CDR1 MNHEY and CDR2 SVGEGT. CDR3 in amino acids: CASSYQARNTGELFF. The CDR3 nucleotides read TGTGCCAGCAGTTACCAGGCCAGAAACACCGGGGAGCTGTTTTTT.